The rows below give T cell receptor beta chains drawn from one sample of a study of shared clonotypes between healthy human individuals. Produced via immunoSEQ multiplex PCR; TCRdb's table is partial and in-frame only. The sample has approximately 320,000 clones; around 67% are singletons. The sample consisted of memory CD4+ T cells sorted from blood. Receptor source: a man younger than 40 in good health. Both conserved end residues are part of each CDR3. D genes are given only for firm matches. Some rows mark clone size as missing; the rest say once, few, many or name a class of expanded clone.

J gene,V gene,clone size,D gene,CDR3 protein,CDR3 DNA
TRBJ2-3,TRBV7-7,-,-,CASSPSQGSNTQYF,TGTGCTAGCAGCCCCAGCCAGGGGAGCAATACGCAGTATTTT
TRBJ2-7,TRBV10-3,-,TRBD2,CAITMTSGRLQAVEQYF,TGTGCCATCACCATGACTAGCGGGAGACTCCAGGCAGTCGAGCAGTACTTC
TRBJ1-2,TRBV11-2,-,TRBD1,CASSMGQQNYGYTF,TGTGCCAGCAGCATGGGACAGCAAAACTATGGCTACACCTTC
TRBJ1-1,TRBV10-3,few,-,CAISGLELGIMNTEAFF,TGTGCCATCAGCGGGCTGGAACTTGGGATCATGAACACTGAAGCTTTCTTT
TRBJ1-1,TRBV7-8,-,-,CASSLIVGTEAFF,TGTGCCAGCAGCTTAATTGTTGGTACTGAAGCTTTCTTT
TRBJ2-2,TRBV10-1,-,TRBD1,CASSQGANTGELFF,TGCGCCAGCAGTCAGGGGGCGAACACCGGGGAGCTGTTTTTT
TRBJ1-1,TRBV15,few,-,CATSRSKRNTEAFF,TGTGCCACCAGCAGAAGTAAGAGGAACACTGAAGCTTTCTTT
TRBJ1-2,TRBV4-3,-,-,CASSQDYGRGYTF,TGCGCCAGCAGCCAAGATTATGGGCGGGGCTACACCTTC
TRBJ2-2,TRBV18,-,-,CASSRYRDPGELFF,TGTGCCAGCTCGCGGTACAGGGATCCCGGGGAGCTGTTTTTT
TRBJ1-1,TRBV28,-,-,CASNPGTTVTEAFF,TGTGCCAGCAATCCAGGGACCACTGTTACTGAAGCTTTCTTT
TRBJ1-1,TRBV11-2,few,-,CASSLVGQLNTEAFF,TGTGCCAGCAGCCTAGTCGGACAATTGAACACTGAAGCTTTCTTT
TRBJ2-3,TRBV18,-,TRBD1,CASSPFGTANTDTQYF,TGTGCCAGCTCACCGTTCGGGACAGCTAACACAGATACGCAGTATTTT
TRBJ2-3,TRBV2,-,-,CASSPRSDTQYF,TGTGCCAGCAGTCCGAGGTCCGATACGCAGTATTTT
TRBJ2-1,TRBV10-1,-,TRBD2,CASSESGVFSGLASNEQFF,TGCGCCAGCAGTGAGTCCGGCGTCTTTTCGGGACTAGCATCAAATGAGCAGTTCTTC
TRBJ1-5,TRBV27,-,-,CASSSLTGKNSNQPQHF,TGTGCCAGCAGTTCGCTTACAGGGAAAAATAGCAATCAGCCCCAGCATTTT
TRBJ2-2,TRBV5-8,-,-,CASSVGDSAGELFF,TGTGCCAGCTCTGTGGGGGATTCGGCCGGGGAGCTGTTTTTT
TRBJ1-2,TRBV7-9,few,-,CASSLEMVRGRSYGYTF,TGTGCCAGCAGCTTAGAGATGGTTCGGGGTAGGAGTTATGGCTACACCTTC
TRBJ1-1,TRBV7-9,-,-,CASSPLKVTVNTEAFF,TGTGCCAGCAGCCCCCTTAAAGTAACAGTGAACACTGAAGCTTTCTTT
TRBJ2-3,TRBV19,-,-,CASSITGEDSTQYF,TGTGCCAGTAGTATAACGGGGGAAGATTCTACGCAGTATTTT
TRBJ2-3,TRBV4-2,-,-,CASSQDLDTQYF,TGTGCCAGCAGCCAAGATTTGGATACGCAGTATTTT
TRBJ1-3,TRBV28,-,-,CASSSPSQGTASGNTIYF,TGTGCCAGCAGTTCCCCGTCGCAGGGGACGGCCTCTGGAAACACCATATATTTT
TRBJ2-7,TRBV11-2,-,-,CASSHYRASPLEQYF,TGTGCCAGCAGCCATTACCGGGCCTCCCCTCTCGAGCAGTACTTC
TRBJ2-7,TRBV5-1,once,-,CASRTQGSYEQYF,TGCGCCAGCAGAACACAGGGTTCCTACGAGCAGTACTTC
TRBJ1-4,TRBV9,-,TRBD1,CASSVGTDNEKLFF,TGTGCCAGCAGCGTCGGGACAGATAATGAAAAACTGTTTTTT
TRBJ1-2,TRBV2,once,-,CASSEARTIYGYTF,TGTGCCAGCAGTGAAGCGCGTACAATCTATGGCTACACCTTC
TRBJ1-5,TRBV19,once,-,CASSPRTVRGNQPQHF,TGTGCCAGTAGTCCTCGGACAGTTCGGGGCAATCAGCCCCAGCATTTT
TRBJ2-7,TRBV29-1,-,-,CSVSGANYEQYF,TGCAGCGTTTCCGGGGCGAACTACGAGCAGTACTTC
TRBJ1-2,TRBV7-6,-,-,CASSPVPGINYGYTF,TGTGCCAGCAGCCCGGTCCCCGGGATCAACTATGGCTACACCTTC
TRBJ2-2,TRBV9,-,-,CASSVAGLNTGELFF,TGTGCCAGCAGCGTAGCGGGCCTGAACACCGGGGAGCTGTTTTTT
TRBJ1-1,TRBV6-6,-,-,CASRGGQMNTEAFF,TGTGCCAGCCGGGGGGGACAAATGAACACTGAAGCTTTCTTT
TRBJ1-2,TRBV25-1,-,TRBD1,CASSDYRDRDDYGYTF,TGTGCCAGCAGTGATTACCGGGACAGGGACGACTATGGCTACACCTTC
TRBJ2-3,TRBV2,-,-,CASSRDTTDTQYF,TGTGCCAGCAGTCGGGACACCACAGATACGCAGTATTTT